The clone carrying this T cell receptor (beta chain) was recorded many times. Its specificity is unknown. For sequencing, patients were chosen who had shown expansion of CD8+CD57+ cells by flow cytometry. CDR1 is MNHEY, CDR2 SVGEGT, per germline. This CDR3 has 15 residues. Trimming stripped 6 bases from V and 4 bases from J, with 18 bases between. This sample is drawn from a study of CD8+CD57+ T cells in acquired aplastic anemia. Study background: The DNA of sorted CD4+ and CD8+ cells averaged about 3 ug. Overall study results and limits: It was found that some 30 CD8+ CDR3 sequences were shared between patients and controls.

It was genomic DNA that served as the template for profiling TCR beta VDJ and CDR3. TCRdb called the reads again in MiXCR, with one record for every CDR3 protein. The sample shows 100,000 to 150,000 distinct CDR3 sequences, over 30% of them seen only once. V gene TRBV6-2 or TRBV6-3 combines with J gene TRBJ1-1; D unclear. The source material was sorted CD4+, CD8+, or CD8+CD57+ T cells (not recorded which) from PBMCs. This TCR was recovered from a human donor with aplastic anemia. Written as DNA, the CDR3 is TGTGCCAGCAGGTCGATAAGGGTAGGAGGCACTGAAGCTTTCTTT. This codes for CASRSIRVGGTEAFF.